This paragraph reports one T cell receptor beta chain. The antigen is not known. These data belong to a study of cytomegalovirus exposure and HLA in healthy donors. General study results and limits: Earlier analysis yielded a pattern in which most TCR beta V segments were productive about 87% or about 30% of the time. When presence/absence was analysed, sequencing depth was taken to be roughly uniform across donors. Listed as cytomegalovirus-associated were roughly 180 TCR beta chains.

V lost 7 bases, J lost 7 bases, and 8 bases stayed unmatched. Germline V gene lookup returns CDR1 SNHLY and CDR2 FYNNEI. The CDR3 is 14 amino acids. PCR was performed using 60 Vbeta and 13 Jbeta primers. Assay: immunoSEQ multiplex PCR; the TCRdb copy retains only in-frame clones and omits some. The data show 30,000 to 35,000 clones, with 55% to 80% seen just once and about 9.5% held by the top ten. The chain uses TRBV2 and TRBJ1-4, with 8 bases fitting TRBD1. The sequence derives from a man aged 35 to 55 in good health and CMV-seropositive. Sequenced input: PBMCs. CDR3 coding DNA: TGTGCCAGCATCAGGGGGCTGGAAGGTGAAAAACTGTTTTTT. This sequence encodes CASIRGLEGEKLFF.